Listed here are 32 T cell receptor beta chains from one sample, sequenced in a study of T cell repertoires in cytomegalovirus infection. From the reads, TCRdb called clonotypes with MiXCR, one entry per CDR3 protein. The sample has 450,000 to 550,000 distinct CDR3 sequences, about 42% seen once. The antigens for these receptors are not known. The sequencing used cultured PBMCs, collected from culture after CMV antigen stimulation. These receptors were taken from a human donor in good health (CMV status not recorded). Some clones in this sample may be carry-over from other donors' samples.

The chain combines TRBV11-2 with TRBJ1-1, with 8 bases matching TRBD1. The germline V gene encodes CDR1 SGHAT and CDR2 FQNNGV. J lost 3 bases, V lost 6 bases, and 6 bases had no gene match. The CDR3 is 14 residues long. CDR3 sequence (DNA): TGTGCCAGCAGTCAGCAGGGGGCTTACACTGAAGCTTTCTTT. Amino acids: CASSQQGAYTEAFF.

This clonotype has only one observation. This chain joins TRBV14 and TRBJ2-1; D is perhaps TRBD2 (7 bases). The germline CDR1 and CDR2 sequences are SGHDN and FVKESK. The CDR3 covers 11 residues. The V end was cut by 8 bases, the J end by 10 bases, with 12 bases between. For the CDR3, the DNA is TGTGCCAGCGGCACGGGGGGCGAGCAGTTCTTC. This gives the protein CASGTGGEQFF.

This clonotype occurred a few times. The chain carries TRBV7-2 and TRBJ1-1; maybe TRBD1 (5 bases). Germline CDR1 reads SGHTA; CDR2 reads FQGNSA. The CDR3 sequence is 15 residues long. V was pared by 5 bases and J by 6 bases, with 19 bases between. The CDR3 DNA is TGTGCCAGCAGCCCTTCTGGGGCTCTGGGCGCTGAAGCTTTCTTT. Translating gives CASSPSGALGAEAFF.

This clonotype has a handful of counts. The DNA of the CDR3 is TGTGCCAGCAGTGAGTGGCAGGAAAACACCGGGGAGCTGTTTTTT. Translating gives CASSEWQENTGELFF. The chain joins TRBV25-1 to TRBJ2-2; D is ambiguous. The CDR3 loop spans 15 amino acids. Germline V gene lookup returns CDR1 MGHDK and CDR2 SYGVNS. Deletions cut 3 bases from V and 2 bases from J, with 10 bases between.

V usage is TRBV27 and J usage is TRBJ1-1; the D gene is possibly TRBD1 (6 bases). The CDR3 runs to 16 residues. Per germline, CDR1 MNHEY and CDR2 SMNVEV (reference sequence). V was clipped by 4 bases and J by 9 bases, with 24 bases between them. The CDR3 sequence is CASSSRGVGGGWQAFF. Here the CDR3 DNA reads TGTGCCAGCAGTTCCAGAGGTGTCGGGGGGGGCTGGCAAGCTTTCTTT.

This sequence joins TRBV6-6 and TRBJ2-3; 8 bases line up with TRBD2. Trimming took 5 bases from V and 0 from J; bases not matched to a gene: 13. This CDR3 is 18 amino acids long. Germline V lookup: CDR1 MNHNY, CDR2 SVGAGI (reference sequence). CDR3 sequence (DNA): TGTGCCAGCAGTGCCAGGGTAGCGGGGACTACTAGCACAGATACGCAGTATTTT. Amino acids: CASSARVAGTTSTDTQYF.

The J gene is TRBJ2-7, the V gene TRBV7-2; D perhaps matches TRBD2 (6 bases). Trimming left V 5 bases short and J 1 base short, with 12 bases between. The length of the CDR3 is 14 residues. Germline CDR1 SGHTA, CDR2 FQGNSA. CDR3 residues: CASSQGGTSYEQYF. The CDR3, as DNA: TGTGCCAGCAGCCAGGGCGGGACTTCCTACGAGCAGTACTTC. The full variable domain, in which reference TRBV7-2 and TRBJ2-7 provide the parts outside the CDR3, is GAGVSQSPSNKVTEKGKDVELRCDPISGHTALYWYRQSLGQGLEFLIYFQGNSAPDKSGLPSDRFSAERTGGSVSTLTIQRTQQEDSAVYLCASSQGGTSYEQYFGPGTRLTVT.

This clonotype was counted between two and nine times. The chain recombines TRBV6-1 with TRBJ2-7, with 11 bases aligning to TRBD2. The germline V gene encodes CDR1 MNHNS and CDR2 SASEGT. The ends lost 7 bases at V and 0 bases at J; junction bases unmatched: 5. The CDR3 has 15 amino acids. The CDR3 DNA follows: TGTGCCAGCACAAGACTAGCGGGAAACTCCTACGAGCAGTACTTC. Translated: CASTRLAGNSYEQYF.

J is TRBJ1-5 and V is TRBV6-2 or TRBV6-3; no definite D call. Germline-derived CDR1 and CDR2 are MNHEY and SVGEGT. This CDR3 comprises 13 residues. Trimming removed 7 bases at V and 2 bases at J, with 9 bases between. CDR3 DNA sequence: TGTGCCAGCACTGACGTAGGCAATCAGCCCCAGCATTTT. Translating it yields CASTDVGNQPQHF.

This clonotype has just a few counts. This chain links TRBV7-2 with TRBJ1-6; D unclear. Per germline, CDR1 SGHTA and CDR2 FQGNSA. The CDR3 covers 12 residues. Trimming pared 6 bases from V and 5 bases from J, leaving 5 bases between. CDR3 bases: TGTGCCAGCAGTTTCAATAATTCACCCCTCCACTTT. Protein sequence: CASSFNNSPLHF.

This clonotype turned up a few times. This chain uses TRBV20-1 with TRBJ2-7; possible D gene TRBD2, 5 bases. Germline assignment: CDR1 DFQATT and CDR2 SNEGSKA (reference sequence). This CDR3 spans 16 amino acids. V lost 0 bases and J 3 bases, leaving 18 bases between the germline ends. The DNA for the CDR3 is TGCAGTGCTAGAGATCCCACCGGGAACCCAGGCTACGAGCAGTACTTC. It is translated as CSARDPTGNPGYEQYF.

The chain uses TRBV19 and TRBJ1-1; no firm D call. This CDR3 spans 15 amino acids. The germline CDR1 and CDR2 sequences are LNHDA and SQIVND (reference sequence). V lost 2 bases and J 6 bases, leaving 16 bases between the germline ends. The CDR3 loop reads CASSIPSVEAAEAFF. CDR3 DNA: TGTGCCAGTAGTATACCCTCGGTCGAGGCCGCTGAAGCTTTCTTT.

The chain uses TRBV20-1 and TRBJ2-5; TRBD2 matches at 7 bases. Per the germline V gene, CDR1 is DFQATT and CDR2 is SNEGSKA (reference sequence). The CDR3 runs to 15 residues. V was pared by 5 bases and J by 4 bases, with 13 bases of the junction left unmatched. The CDR3 nucleotides read TGCAGTGCTCATAGACTAGCCGGTCTTGGAGAGACCCAGTACTTC. Residues: CSAHRLAGLGETQYF.

This clonotype was observed many times. V and J are TRBV5-4 and TRBJ2-1, with 13 bases matching TRBD2. There are 15 residues in the CDR3. The ends lost 3 bases at V and 6 bases at J; junction bases unmatched: 3. The germline V gene has CDR1 SGHNT and CDR2 YYREEE (reference sequence). CDR3 sequence reads: CASSSGTSGINEQFF. CDR3 nucleotide sequence: TGTGCCAGCAGCTCCGGGACTAGCGGGATCAATGAGCAGTTCTTC.

This clonotype has more than one count but fewer than ten. The genes are TRBV6-5 and TRBJ2-5, with 9 bases that match TRBD2. This CDR3 region has 15 residues. In germline, CDR1 is MNHEY, CDR2 SVGAGI. J gave up 4 bases and V 2 bases, and 5 bases lay outside the gene matches. CDR3 sequence (DNA): TGTGCCAGCAGTTACGAGCGGGGGGTTGGAGAGACCCAGTACTTC. Protein sequence: CASSYERGVGETQYF.

The sample holds a few counts of this clonotype. J is TRBJ1-5 and V is TRBV15; 8 positions agree with TRBD1. The CDR3 has 17 residues. Trimming at V came to 4 bases and at J to 4 bases, leaving 12 bases not matched to a gene. From germline, CDR1 is LNHNV and CDR2 YYDKDF (reference sequence). CDR3 DNA sequence: TGTGCCACCAGCACTCTACCGGGACAGGTCTTTAATCAGCCCCAGCATTTT. This codes for CATSTLPGQVFNQPQHF.

The genes are TRBV7-9 and TRBJ2-7; TRBD1 is a possible D gene (6 bases). The germline V gene has CDR1 SEHNR and CDR2 FQNEAQ (reference sequence). Trimming left V 4 bases short and J 7 bases short, with 14 bases between. The CDR3 is 13 amino acids. CDR3 sequence (DNA): TGTGCCAGCAGCTCAACAGGGTATTTGGAGCAGTACTTC. This encodes CASSSTGYLEQYF.

This chain joins TRBV7-2 and TRBJ2-5, with 13 bases matching TRBD2. This CDR3 has 16 residues. With 5 bases clipped from V and 5 bases from J, the junction kept 8 bases outside the gene matches. Looked up from germline, CDR1 is SGHTA and CDR2 is FQGNSA. CDR3 sequence: CASSLRLAGGRETQYF. CDR3 DNA: TGTGCCAGCAGCCTCCGACTAGCGGGGGGCAGGGAGACCCAGTACTTC. Combining the CDR3 with reference TRBV7-2 and TRBJ2-5 gives the whole variable domain GAGVSQSPSNKVTEKGKDVELRCDPISGHTALYWYRQSLGQGLEFLIYFQGNSAPDKSGLPSDRFSAERTGGSVSTLTIQRTQQEDSAVYLCASSLRLAGGRETQYFGPGTRLLVL.

The chain is built from TRBV5-1 and TRBJ2-3, with D hard to call. Germline V gene sequence: CDR1 SGHRS, CDR2 YFSETQ. CDR3 length: 14 amino acids. Trimming removed 0 bases from V and 6 bases from J, with 11 bases in between. The CDR3 DNA sequence: TGCGCCAGCAGCTTGGGGATAGGGATCGATACGCAGTATTTT. Protein sequence: CASSLGIGIDTQYF. Full variable domain (outside the CDR3, taken from reference TRBV5-1 and TRBJ2-3): KAGVTQTPRYLIKTRGQQVTLSCSPISGHRSVSWYQQTPGQGLQFLFEYFSETQRNKGNFPGRFSGRQFSNSRSEMNVSTLELGDSALYLCASSLGIGIDTQYFGPGTRLTVL.

The J gene is TRBJ1-1, the V gene TRBV10-3; possibly TRBD1 for D (6 bases). In germline, CDR1 is ENHRY, CDR2 SYGVKD. This CDR3 contains 15 residues. V was trimmed by 3 bases and J by 6 bases, leaving 17 bases between them. CDR3 loop: CAISDLDLQGPEAFF. Written as DNA, the CDR3 is TGTGCCATCAGTGATCTAGACCTTCAGGGGCCTGAAGCTTTCTTT.

This clonotype was counted a few times. The J gene is TRBJ2-5, the V gene TRBV7-2; possible D gene TRBD2, 5 bases. Germline V lookup: CDR1 SGHTA, CDR2 FQGNSA. The CDR3 consists of 15 residues. Trimming removed 5 bases at V and 2 bases at J, with 15 bases between. CDR3 sequence reads: CASSPRAGIQETQYF. The DNA of the CDR3 is TGTGCCAGCAGCCCCCGGGCCGGGATTCAAGAGACCCAGTACTTC.

Only a few counts were recorded for this clonotype. As DNA, the CDR3 is TGTGCCAGCAGTTTCCGGGGGGATGGACGATACGAGCAGTACTTC. Its protein product is CASSFRGDGRYEQYF. J is TRBJ2-7 and V is TRBV28, with 7 bases identical to TRBD2. Unmatched junction bases numbered 9, after V lost 3 bases and J lost 4 bases. CDR1 and CDR2 from the germline V gene are MDHEN and SYDVKM. CDR3 length: 15 residues.

The genes are TRBV10-3 and TRBJ1-6, with D possibly matching TRBD1 (5 bases). Germline CDR1 is ENHRY and CDR2 is SYGVKD. The V and J ends lost 10 bases and 8 bases respectively, with 18 bases between them. The CDR3 extends over 14 amino acids. The CDR3 is CATSGRDGYSPLHF. The CDR3 DNA sequence: TGTGCCACCAGCGGCCGGGACGGGTATTCACCCCTCCACTTT.

This chain joins TRBV7-2 and TRBJ2-3, with D possibly TRBD2 on 6 matching bases. The V gene lost 1 base and the J gene lost 1 base, with 12 bases spanning the gap. Germline CDR1 is SGHTA and CDR2 is FQGNSA. The CDR3 is 16 amino acids. The CDR3: CASSLERGGGTDTQYF. CDR3 bases: TGTGCCAGCAGCTTAGAGCGTGGCGGGGGCACAGATACGCAGTATTTT.

This chain connects TRBV7-2 to TRBJ1-1; the match to TRBD1 covers 7 bases. The CDR3 extends over 16 amino acids. Germline loops: CDR1 SGHTA, CDR2 FQGNSA. After removal of 6 bases from V and 2 bases from J, the junction contained 12 bases not matched to a gene. Here the CDR3 reads CASRNTVEGANTEAFF. DNA of the CDR3: TGTGCCAGCAGGAATACAGTTGAGGGGGCTAACACTGAAGCTTTCTTT.

The genes are TRBV19 and TRBJ1-2; 8 nucleotides match TRBD1. The V segment lost 7 bases and the J segment 4 bases; nucleotides outside the gene matches: 11. The CDR3 extends over 15 amino acids. Germline lookup yields CDR1 LNHDA and CDR2 SQIVND (reference sequence). The CDR3 region has the DNA TGTGCCAGTACAACCGGGACAGGATATATCTATGGCTACACCTTC. Translated: CASTTGTGYIYGYTF.

The chain uses TRBV11-2 and TRBJ2-1, with 9 bases lining up with TRBD2. Germline V gene lookup returns CDR1 SGHAT and CDR2 FQNNGV. V shed 0 bases and J 6 bases; nucleotides not matched to a gene: 6. The CDR3 is made up of 16 amino acids. The CDR3 sequence: CASSLDLAGRGNEQFF. For the CDR3, the DNA is TGTGCCAGCAGCTTAGATCTAGCGGGAAGGGGCAATGAGCAGTTCTTC.

V and J are TRBV7-4 and TRBJ2-7; D is undetermined. The CDR3 runs 13 residues. Germline loops: CDR1 SGHVT, CDR2 SQSDAQ. V lost 3 bases and J lost 2, with 8 bases in between. DNA of the CDR3: TGTGCCAGCAGCTTGGTGCGGACCTACGAGCAGTACTTC. Translated: CASSLVRTYEQYF.

The chain is built from TRBV20-1 and TRBJ2-1; the D gene is possibly TRBD2 (6 bases). CDR3 length equals 14 residues. Trimming shortened V by 3 bases and J by 7 bases, and 16 bases separated the two germline ends. Per the germline V gene, CDR1 is DFQATT and CDR2 is SNEGSKA (reference sequence). CDR3 loop: CSARRRDRVNEQFF. The DNA of the CDR3 is TGCAGTGCTAGGCGGCGGGATAGGGTTAATGAGCAGTTCTTC.

This clonotype was seen only a few times. In nucleotides, the CDR3 is TGTGCCAGCAGTTTATTCGTGGGGGGGGAGACCCAGTACTTC. Translation gives CASSLFVGGETQYF. This sequence joins TRBV28 and TRBJ2-5, with 7 bases identical to TRBD2. Germline V CDR1 and CDR2: MDHEN, SYDVKM. The J segment lost 5 bases and the V segment lost 1 base, leaving 4 bases of the junction unmatched. This CDR3 comprises 14 residues.

The chain uses TRBV27 and TRBJ1-4; no clear D. There are 15 residues in the CDR3. V lost 6 bases and J 0 bases, leaving 11 bases between the germline ends. The germline V gene has CDR1 MNHEY and CDR2 SMNVEV (reference sequence). This chain's CDR3 is CASRGTVATNEKLFF. The CDR3 coding sequence is TGTGCCAGCAGGGGAACAGTAGCAACTAATGAAAAACTGTTTTTT. Full variable domain (outside the CDR3, taken from reference TRBV27 and TRBJ1-4): EAQVTQNPRYLITVTGKKLTVTCSQNMNHEYMSWYRQDPGLGLRQIYYSMNVEVTDKGDVPEGYKVSRKEKRNFPLILESPSPNQTSLYFCASRGTVATNEKLFFGSGTQLSVL.

The V gene is TRBV11-2, the J gene TRBJ2-1, with a tentative D call TRBD1 (5 bases). The CDR3 has 14 residues. Trimming pared 2 bases from V and 4 bases from J, leaving 9 bases between. In germline, CDR1 is SGHAT, CDR2 FQNNGV. The CDR3 is CASSLQGAYNEQFF. CDR3 in DNA: TGTGCCAGCAGCTTACAAGGGGCTTACAATGAGCAGTTCTTC.